Listed below are T cell receptor beta chains from one sample, sequenced in a study of T cells expressing NK-cell markers. Reprocessing the 5' RACE reads, TCRdb reports a single entry for every CDR3 protein and omits DNA. The sample spans about 120,000 distinct CDR3 sequences; the ten largest clones claim 18%. The sequenced sample was blood T cells: a sorted CD56 or NKG2C T cell subset, CD4+ or CD8+ T cells, or bulk PBMC T cells (not recorded which). Receptors originate from a woman aged 18 to 75 in good health. Both conserved end residues are part of each CDR3. Fields, in order: V gene, J gene, CDR3 protein.

>TRBV28|TRBJ2-5
CASSGPSALQETQYF
>TRBV29-1|TRBJ2-1
CSVESWGEQFF
>TRBV9|TRBJ2-3
CASSVADTGTDTQYF
>TRBV5-1|TRBJ2-2
CASSTRQGGSGELFF
>TRBV9|TRBJ2-5
CASSEDRGRETQYF
>TRBV29-1|TRBJ2-1
CSLLGDRGYNEQFF
>TRBV7-2|TRBJ2-1
CASSLKGTNSYNEQFF
>TRBV27|TRBJ2-1
CASRLAGGYNEQFF
>TRBV7-8|TRBJ2-2
CASSAYPVLGELFF
>TRBV7-9|TRBJ1-1
CASSSTVNTEAFF
>TRBV5-6|TRBJ2-7
CASSLGPGVEQYF
>TRBV27|TRBJ2-7
CASSLSRGYEQNF
>TRBV2|TRBJ2-1
CASRPSGPFYNEQFF
>TRBV25-1|TRBJ2-4
CASSEGWLDKNIQYF
>TRBV6-1|TRBJ2-5
CASSEGPTGGKTQYF
>TRBV11-2|TRBJ2-3
CASSLWFSAGGQGTDTQYF
>TRBV7-9|TRBJ2-7
CASSPQGTEQYF
>TRBV19|TRBJ2-1
CASSIWQGSYNEQFF
>TRBV20-1|TRBJ1-4
CSAPQGTSSEKLFF
>TRBV6-5|TRBJ2-3
CASSYRVTDTQYF
>TRBV9|TRBJ1-1
CASSVGDMNTEAFF
>TRBV19|TRBJ2-5
CASSTTWTSGSRETQYF
>TRBV19|TRBJ1-5
CASSMDMYSNQPQHF
>TRBV20-1|TRBJ2-2
CSARDSSNTGELFF
>TRBV15|TRBJ2-1
CATSTRGKPYNEQFF
>TRBV29-1|TRBJ2-7
CSVGLSGNYEQYF
>TRBV7-9|TRBJ2-5
CASSRTPQETQYF
>TRBV5-1|TRBJ2-7
CASSLGTGGSYEQYF
>TRBV5-1|TRBJ2-3
CASSWTGLAEITDTQYF
>TRBV5-1|TRBJ1-1
CASSLSPLREGTEAFF
>TRBV12-3/TRBV12-4|TRBJ2-1
CASSFGSPDNEQFF
>TRBV6-2/TRBV6-3|TRBJ2-5
CASSYVSGGYEETQYF
>TRBV12-3/TRBV12-4|TRBJ2-5
CASRASSGGARETQYF
>TRBV6-4|TRBJ2-2
CASSDSGTGNTGELFF
>TRBV20-1|TRBJ1-5
CSARGLQQPQHF
>TRBV29-1|TRBJ2-1
CSVEDLEGGTYNEQFF
>TRBV11-2|TRBJ2-1
CASSLVGTNNEQFF
>TRBV12-3/TRBV12-4|TRBJ1-2
CASSFRGAGWGYTF
>TRBV12-3/TRBV12-4|TRBJ2-7
CASSIYGGGHEQYF
>TRBV19|TRBJ2-1
CASRTSSSSYNEQFF
>TRBV3-1|TRBJ2-1
CASSQGPPGLAGEYNEQFF
>TRBV6-5|TRBJ2-1
CASSYSRGTGQNEQFF
>TRBV4-2|TRBJ2-2
CASSQVVNSSPGELFF
>TRBV28|TRBJ2-7
CASGTSTIQREMYEQYF
>TRBV4-3|TRBJ1-2
CASSQTGGDGYTF